The 5 T cell receptor beta chains given below trace back to one sample, sequenced in a study of control samples from healthy donors and cancer patients. Repertoires were generated with immunoSEQ multiplex PCR, while TCRdb's copy carries only in-frame clones and drops some. The table lists over 100,000 clones, about 87% of them singletons, with less than 4% in the top ten. What was sequenced was blood. These receptors were taken from a middle-aged man in good health.

The chain recombines TRBV24-1 with TRBJ1-1; D uncertain. From germline, CDR1 is KGHDR and CDR2 SFDVKD. This CDR3 comprises 14 residues. V shed 8 bases and J shed 1 base, with 13 bases lying between them. CDR3 region: CATTSGVANTEAFF. For the CDR3, the DNA is TGTGCCACCACCTCCGGGGTGGCGAACACTGAAGCTTTCTTT.

This clone was observed a handful of times. The chain is built from TRBV20-1 and TRBJ1-6; D perhaps matches TRBD1 (5 bases). Germline CDR1 DFQATT, CDR2 SNEGSKA (reference sequence). V dropped 3 bases and J dropped 0 bases, with 12 bases sitting between them. This CDR3 has 16 amino acids. CDR3 loop: CSASQGLSSYNSPLHF. The DNA of the CDR3 is TGCAGTGCTAGTCAGGGTCTGAGCTCCTATAATTCACCCCTCCACTTT.

This CDR3 reads CASRAAGTGIYEQFF. Written as DNA, the CDR3 is TGTGCCAGCAGAGCCGCCGGGACAGGGATTTATGAGCAGTTCTTC. The V and J genes are TRBV9 and TRBJ2-1; 9 positions agree with TRBD1. The length of the CDR3 is 15 residues. Germline V CDR1 and CDR2: SGDLS, YYNGEE. J gave up 8 bases and V 5 bases, and 11 bases lay outside the gene matches.

This chain joins TRBV18 and TRBJ2-6; no firm D call. Deletions cut 2 bases from V and 1 base from J, with 9 bases between. This CDR3 comprises 16 residues. Germline V lookup: CDR1 KGHSH, CDR2 LQKENI. The CDR3 bases are TGTGCCAGCTCACCAATTCCGGCTTCTGGGGCCAACGTCCTGACTTTC. Translating it yields CASSPIPASGANVLTF.

V is TRBV12-3 or TRBV12-4 and J is TRBJ1-2; tentative D call: TRBD1 (5 bases). V lost 5 bases and J lost 3, with 10 bases in between. The CDR3 contains 13 residues. CDR3 sequence (DNA): TGTGCCAGCAGTCCGACAGTGCACTATGGCTACACCTTC. Translation gives CASSPTVHYGYTF.